This passage covers 24 T cell receptor beta chains from one sample sequenced in a study of OX40 agonist ivuxolimab in advanced cancers. The assay was immunoSEQ multiplex PCR, and TCRdb's table has in-frame clones only and misses some. The sample has some 49,000 clones, roughly 82% seen once. Material: CD4+ or CD8+ T cells sorted from blood, obtained in a trial of the OX40 agonist ivuxolimab. The receptor source for this set is an adult with an advanced solid tumor such as melanoma, head and neck, liver or kidney cancer.

This clone was seen a handful of times. This chain links TRBV2 with TRBJ2-5; a possible D gene is TRBD1 (7 bases). With 9 bases removed from V and 2 bases from J, the gap between germline ends came to 16 bases. The CDR3 totals 14 residues. Germline V gene lookup returns CDR1 SNHLY and CDR2 FYNNEI. CDR3 sequence: CARGGPGGQETQYF. CDR3 nucleotide sequence: TGTGCCAGGGGGGGCCCAGGGGGGCAAGAGACCCAGTACTTC.

This clone was picked up one time. V usage is TRBV6-1 and J usage is TRBJ2-7; 8 nucleotides agree with TRBD1. Germline V gene data show CDR1 as MNHNS and CDR2 as SASEGT. The CDR3 has 13 amino acids. V shed 6 bases, J shed 5 bases, and the junction held 6 bases outside the gene matches. The CDR3 coding sequence is TGTGCCAGCAGACCAGGGGGCCGGGACGAGCAGTACTTC. Amino acids: CASRPGGRDEQYF.

The chain employs TRBV6-6 and TRBJ2-7; 10 nucleotides agree with TRBD1. J was trimmed by 4 bases and V by 5 bases; bases with no gene match: 5. Germline V gene data show CDR1 as MNHNY and CDR2 as SVGAGI (reference sequence). The CDR3 spans 14 residues. The CDR3 sequence is CASSDRGQGYEQYF. DNA for the CDR3: TGTGCCAGCAGTGACAGGGGACAGGGGTACGAGCAGTACTTC.

This clone was counted a few times. CDR3 sequence: CASNSNYGYTF. In DNA form, the CDR3 reads TGTGCCAGCAACAGCAACTATGGCTACACCTTC. V usage is TRBV28 and J usage is TRBJ1-2; unclear D gene. Trimming pared 7 bases from V and 2 bases from J, leaving 5 bases between. The CDR3 runs to 11 residues. Germline CDR1 and CDR2: MDHEN and SYDVKM.

The chain employs TRBV19 and TRBJ1-2, with D possibly being TRBD1 (5 bases). Germline CDR1 is LNHDA and CDR2 is SQIVND (reference sequence). This CDR3 has 13 residues. Trimming left V 3 bases short and J 8 bases short, with 13 bases between. CDR3 DNA: TGTGCCAGTAGTATTGGCAGGGAGTCGGGCTACACCTTC. This codes for CASSIGRESGYTF.

This sequence joins TRBV14 and TRBJ2-1, with TRBD2 matching over 7 bases. Germline V gene lookup returns CDR1 SGHDN and CDR2 FVKESK. J lost 6 bases, V lost 4 bases, and 0 bases had no gene match. This CDR3 is 12 amino acids long. CDR3 sequence (DNA): TGTGCCAGCAGCCGGGGGGGCAATGAGCAGTTCTTC. Protein sequence: CASSRGGNEQFF.

CDR3 DNA: TGCGCCAGCAGCTTATCCCCGTCGGCCCAGAAACCCTACGAGCAGTACTTC. Its protein is CASSLSPSAQKPYEQYF. The genes are TRBV5-1 and TRBJ2-7; D unclear. Trimming left V 2 bases short and J 2 bases short, with 20 bases between. This CDR3 spans 17 amino acids. Germline V lookup: CDR1 SGHRS, CDR2 YFSETQ.

This clone turned up a few times. CDR3 in DNA: TGTGCCAGCAGCAAAGTTGTGCGCGGGGGGACTTACGTTAGCTCCTACAATGAGCAGTTCTTC. It yields the protein CASSKVVRGGTYVSSYNEQFF. The chain employs TRBV21-1 and TRBJ2-1; the table's TRBD2 call for D was not verified on the DNA. TRBV21-1 is a recognized pseudogene. This CDR3 has 21 residues.

The V and J genes are TRBV2 and TRBJ1-5; 7 bases are shared with TRBD1. The CDR3 length is 15 residues. From germline, CDR1 is SNHLY and CDR2 FYNNEI. V shed 7 bases, J shed 0 bases, and the junction held 6 bases outside the gene matches. Written as DNA, the CDR3 is TGTGCCAGCAAAAACAGGGGATATAGCAATCAGCCCCAGCATTTT. The encoded protein is CASKNRGYSNQPQHF. Full variable domain (remainder filled in from reference TRBV2 and TRBJ1-5): EPEVTQTPSHQVTQMGQEVILRCVPISNHLYFYWYRQILGQKVEFLVSFYNNEISEKSEIFDDQFSVERPDGSNFTLKIRSTKLEDSAMYFCASKNRGYSNQPQHFGDGTRLSIL.

This chain joins TRBV5-1 and TRBJ2-7; D may be TRBD2 (5 bases). The V gene's germline CDR1 is SGHRS and CDR2 YFSETQ. V lost 4 bases, J lost 2 bases, and 16 bases lay in between. This CDR3 has 15 residues. CDR3 sequence (DNA): TGCGCCAGCAGCCTCGACCCAAGCGGCGCCTACGAGCAGTACTTC. It translates to CASSLDPSGAYEQYF.

This clone was found a few times. The gene calls are TRBV4-1 and TRBJ2-5; 14 bases line up with TRBD2. V lost 1 base to trimming and J lost 1 base; unmatched junction nucleotides: 8. There are 19 residues in the CDR3. Germline V gene lookup returns CDR1 MGHRA and CDR2 YSYEKL. CDR3 loop: CASSQAAVTSGGAQETQYF. CDR3 DNA: TGCGCCAGCAGCCAAGCCGCCGTGACTAGCGGGGGGGCCCAAGAGACCCAGTACTTC.

The rearrangement uses TRBV18 and TRBJ2-1; the match to TRBD1 covers 12 bases. V dropped 3 bases and J dropped 8; count of bases not matched to a gene: 8. Germline CDR1 reads KGHSH; CDR2 reads LQKENI. This CDR3 is built from 16 residues. CDR3 sequence (DNA): TGTGCCAGCTCACCTCAGGGGACAGGGGGCTTGCATGAGCAGTTCTTC. Translating gives CASSPQGTGGLHEQFF. The whole variable domain, remainder taken from reference TRBV18 and TRBJ2-1, is NAGVMQNPRHLVRRRGQEARLRCSPMKGHSHVYWYRQLPEEGLKFMVYLQKENIIDESGMPKERFSAEFPKEGPSILRIQQVVRGDSAAYFCASSPQGTGGLHEQFFGPGTRLTVL.

This clone came up once. The chain combines TRBV30 with TRBJ1-4; D is unclear. CDR1 is GTSNPN and CDR2 is SVGIG in the germline V gene (reference sequence). This CDR3 spans 14 amino acids. The CDR3, as DNA: TGTGCTGGTATCCGGGTGTCAACTAATGAAAAACTGTTTTTT. This translates into CAGIRVSTNEKLFF.

The chain uses TRBV6-5 and TRBJ1-1; 7 nucleotides line up with TRBD1. Looked up from germline, CDR1 is MNHEY and CDR2 is SVGAGI. J was trimmed by 1 base and V by 4 bases; bases with no gene match: 3. The CDR3 loop spans 14 amino acids. DNA for the CDR3: TGTGCCAGCAGTTCACGGACAGGGAACACTGAAGCTTTCTTT. It yields the protein CASSSRTGNTEAFF.

The chain is built from TRBV29-1 and TRBJ2-2, with TRBD1 matching over 12 bases. Looked up from germline, CDR1 is SQVTM and CDR2 is ANQGSEA. The J segment lost 5 bases and the V segment lost 7 bases, leaving 11 bases of the junction unmatched. This CDR3 region has 16 residues. For the CDR3, the DNA is TGCAGCGCCGAAGCAGGGACAGGGGGCGCAACCGGGGAGCTGTTTTTT. Protein product: CSAEAGTGGATGELFF.

The gene calls are TRBV11-2 and TRBJ2-5; D unresolved. Per the germline V gene, CDR1 is SGHAT and CDR2 is FQNNGV. The V end lost 0 bases, the J end lost 5 bases, and 4 bases lay between the germline ends. The CDR3 has 12 residues. CDR3 region: CASSLDRETQYF. CDR3 DNA sequence: TGTGCCAGCAGCTTAGATAGGGAGACCCAGTACTTC.

This chain joins TRBV28 and TRBJ1-5; D gene uncertain. The germline CDR1 and CDR2 sequences are MDHEN and SYDVKM. V was trimmed by 6 bases and J by 3 bases, leaving 9 bases between them. This CDR3 has 13 amino acids. Here the CDR3 reads CASSGGVNQPQHF. The CDR3 nucleotides are TGTGCCAGCAGCGGCGGGGTCAATCAGCCCCAGCATTTT.

The chain is built from TRBV9 and TRBJ1-5; 7 bases match TRBD1. This CDR3 spans 15 amino acids. Germline trimming cut 4 bases from V and 2 bases from J; bases unmatched to any gene: 6. Germline loops: CDR1 SGDLS, CDR2 YYNGEE. The CDR3 loop reads CASSRGQGGNQPQHF. In DNA form, the CDR3 reads TGTGCCAGCAGCCGGGGCCAGGGGGGCAATCAGCCCCAGCATTTT.

The chain carries TRBV5-5 and TRBJ2-7; D might be TRBD1 or TRBD2, each matching 5 bases. CDR3 length equals 17 residues. Trimming removed 7 bases at V and 4 bases at J, with 27 bases between. CDR1 and CDR2 (germline): SGHKS, YYEKEE (reference sequence). CDR3 nucleotide sequence: TGTGCCAGCCAGAGACAGTCACCCTTGTCAGGAGGATACGAGCAGTACTTC. It is translated as CASQRQSPLSGGYEQYF.

The CDR3 sequence is CASTKESSYEQYF. CDR3 sequence (DNA): TGTGCCAGCACGAAGGAGAGCTCCTACGAGCAGTACTTC. This sequence joins TRBV6-5 and TRBJ2-7; no definite D call. This CDR3 is built from 13 residues. Germline CDR1 reads MNHEY; CDR2 reads SVGAGI. The V and J ends lost 7 bases and 0 bases respectively, with 10 bases between them.

This clone was counted between two and nine times. The chain has TRBV6-1 and TRBJ2-1; TRBD1 matches at 9 bases. In germline, CDR1 is MNHNS, CDR2 SASEGT. V shed 6 bases, J shed 7 bases, and the junction held 7 bases outside the gene matches. This CDR3 region has 14 residues. The CDR3 sequence: CASSFRDRENEQFF. DNA of the CDR3: TGTGCCAGCAGCTTCCGGGACAGGGAGAATGAGCAGTTCTTC.

The gene calls are TRBV21-1 and TRBJ1-5. TRBV21-1 is a pseudogene segment. CDR3 length equals 15 residues. The CDR3 reads CASSKWGGSNQPQHF. The CDR3 nucleotides read TGTGCCAGCAGCAAATGGGGAGGGAGCAATCAGCCCCAGCATTTT.

The chain carries TRBV6-5 and TRBJ2-7; 7 bases are a match to TRBD1. J was trimmed by 3 bases and V by 0 bases; bases with no gene match: 5. This CDR3 contains 15 residues. Per germline, CDR1 MNHEY and CDR2 SVGAGI. The CDR3 loop is CASSYSPDRDYEQYF. The CDR3 nucleotides are TGTGCCAGCAGTTACTCACCAGACAGGGACTACGAGCAGTACTTC.

This chain joins TRBV19 and TRBJ2-3; possible D gene TRBD2, 5 bases. V was pared by 1 base and J by 5 bases, with 16 bases between. The CDR3 is made up of 16 amino acids. Germline CDR1 and CDR2: LNHDA and SQIVND (reference sequence). This chain's CDR3 is CASSIGSLASGDTQYF. The CDR3 coding sequence is TGTGCCAGTAGTATAGGGAGTCTAGCTTCTGGAGATACGCAGTATTTT.